This passage covers 6 T cell receptor beta chains from one sample sequenced in a study of cytomegalovirus exposure and HLA in healthy donors. Measured with immunoSEQ multiplex PCR; TCRdb has only the in-frame clones, and not every one. The table records fewer than 200,000 clones, 70% to 90% of them present only once. The sample consisted of PBMCs. These receptors originate from a woman aged 25 to 39 in good health and CMV-seronegative.

The V gene is TRBV7-3, the J gene TRBJ2-3, with 8 bases that match TRBD2. The V gene's germline CDR1 is SGHTA and CDR2 FQGTGA. Losses at the gene ends were 5 bases for V and 6 bases for J; bases not matched to a gene: 10. The CDR3 contains 15 residues. CDR3 sequence (DNA): TGTGCCAGCAGCCCCGGGACTAGGTCTGGGGATACGCAGTATTTT. It translates to CASSPGTRSGDTQYF. The full variable domain, with the rest looked up from reference TRBV7-3 and TRBJ2-3, is GAGVSQTPSNKVTEKGKYVELRCDPISGHTALYWYRQSLGQGPEFLIYFQGTGAADDSGLPNDRFFAVRPEGSVSTLKIQRTERGDSAVYLCASSPGTRSGDTQYFGPGTRLTVL.

The chain links TRBV7-2 to TRBJ2-2; D unresolved. Germline V gene sequence: CDR1 SGHTA, CDR2 FQGNSA. The V and J ends lost 1 base and 4 bases respectively, with 16 bases between them. The CDR3 is 17 amino acids. The CDR3 bases are TGTGCCAGCAGCTTAGAAATTCCCGCAGGCTCCACCGGGGAGCTGTTTTTT. It encodes CASSLEIPAGSTGELFF.

The chain has TRBV27 and TRBJ2-1; maybe TRBD1 (6 bases). The V gene lost 5 bases and the J gene lost 6 bases, with 11 bases spanning the gap. The CDR3 is made up of 13 amino acids. The germline V gene encodes CDR1 MNHEY and CDR2 SMNVEV (reference sequence). CDR3 residues: CASSLTGRNEQFF. The CDR3 DNA sequence: TGTGCCAGCAGTCTCACAGGGCGCAATGAGCAGTTCTTC.

The chain uses TRBV5-1 and TRBJ2-3; D is unclear. The germline CDR1 and CDR2 sequences are SGHRS and YFSETQ. CDR3 length: 14 residues. V lost 1 base and J lost 1, with 7 bases in between. CDR3 coding DNA: TGCGCCAGCAGCTTGTCTACTGGCACAGATACGCAGTATTTT. It translates to CASSLSTGTDTQYF.

The rearrangement uses TRBV7-3 and TRBJ1-2; D uncertain. V was pared by 4 bases and J by 4 bases, with 19 bases between. The CDR3 sequence is 16 residues long. The germline V gene has CDR1 SGHTA and CDR2 FQGTGA. The CDR3 reads CASSSTGQDGSYGYTF. In DNA form, the CDR3 reads TGTGCCAGCAGCTCCACCGGGCAGGACGGGAGCTATGGCTACACCTTC.

This chain connects TRBV13 to TRBJ2-1; 7 bases match TRBD2. With V trimmed by 5 bases and J by 4 bases, 11 bases remained unmatched. The CDR3 runs 16 residues. Germline CDR1 is PRHDT and CDR2 is FYEKMQ (reference sequence). The CDR3 bases are TGTGCCAGCAGCCCACAAGACGGGGGGAATTACAATGAGCAGTTCTTC. It encodes CASSPQDGGNYNEQFF.